The 30 T cell receptor beta chains below all came from one sample that was sequenced in a study of T cells in Graves' hyperthyroidism and ophthalmopathy. Amplified regions were TCR beta CDR3 sequences from RNA transcripts. With the HTBI primer set, the TCR CDR3 went through a first round of RT-PCR. TCRdb analysed the multiplex PCR reads with MiXCR anew, one entry per CDR3 protein. The sample carries hundreds of thousands of distinct CDR3 sequences, under 25% recorded once. The sequenced material came from blood. Source of these receptors: a woman between 70 and 85 years old with Graves' ophthalmopathy.

This clonotype has a count of ten or more. The chain employs TRBV18 and TRBJ1-1; TRBD1 matches at 7 bases. Trimming took 8 bases from V and 1 from J; bases not matched to a gene: 7. The CDR3 is 14 amino acids. Germline CDR1 is KGHSH and CDR2 is LQKENI. The CDR3 here is CASSLGQANTEAFF. In DNA form, the CDR3 reads TGTGCCAGCAGCCTAGGACAGGCGAACACTGAAGCTTTCTTT.

The table lists this clonotype with many counts. The rearrangement joins TRBV19 to TRBJ2-7; D possibly corresponds to TRBD2 (5 bases). CDR1 and CDR2 from the germline V gene are LNHDA and SQIVND (reference sequence). V lost 6 bases to trimming and J lost 1 base, with 10 bases between them. The CDR3 runs 13 residues. CDR3 region: CASRRTGSYEQYF. CDR3 nucleotide sequence: TGTGCCAGTAGAAGGACGGGATCCTACGAGCAGTACTTC.

This clonotype was seen repeatedly, ten times or more. The genes are TRBV27 and TRBJ2-7, with D tentatively TRBD2 (5 bases). CDR1 and CDR2 (germline): MNHEY, SMNVEV (reference sequence). The CDR3 sequence is 15 residues long. V shed 3 bases and J shed 0 bases, with 12 bases lying between them. CDR3 nucleotide sequence: TGTGCCAGCAGTTTTTTAGCGAGAAGCTCCTACGAGCAGTACTTC. It specifies CASSFLARSSYEQYF.

CDR3 DNA sequence: TGTGCCAGCAGGGGGAGGGCGAGCACAGATACGCAGTATTTT. As protein: CASRGRASTDTQYF. The chain recombines TRBV12-3 or TRBV12-4 with TRBJ2-3; 7 bases align to TRBD2. CDR3 length: 14 amino acids. Germline trimming cut 6 bases from V and 0 bases from J; bases unmatched to any gene: 3.

The chain is built from TRBV19 and TRBJ1-1, with no clear D. In germline, CDR1 is LNHDA, CDR2 SQIVND (reference sequence). The CDR3 loop spans 12 amino acids. Trimming left V 8 bases short and J 5 bases short, with 12 bases between. CDR3 in DNA: TGTGCCAGTCGGACGAGGAGAACTGAAGCTTTCTTT. This codes for CASRTRRTEAFF.

This clonotype was seen a handful of times. The chain is built from TRBV27 and TRBJ2-1; D is undetermined. V lost 8 bases and J lost 6, with 17 bases in between. CDR1 and CDR2 (germline): MNHEY, SMNVEV (reference sequence). The CDR3 spans 14 residues. Here the CDR3 reads CASSRRGSGNEQFF. The CDR3 DNA reads TGTGCCAGCTCGAGGAGAGGTTCGGGCAATGAGCAGTTCTTC.

This clonotype was seen a single time. A much bigger clone sits one base away, suggesting this may be a read error. J is TRBJ1-6 and V is TRBV12-3 or TRBV12-4, with 10 bases aligning to TRBD1. The CDR3 extends over 14 amino acids. The DNA for the CDR3 is TGTGCCGGCAGCCGACGGGACAGGGGTTCACCCCTCCACTTT. As protein: CAGSRRDRGSPLHF.

The rearrangement joins TRBV7-2 to TRBJ2-7; D gene ambiguous. V lost 5 bases, J lost 6 bases, and 23 bases lay in between. The CDR3 spans 16 residues. CDR1 is SGHTA, CDR2 FQGNSA, per germline. The CDR3 loop is CASSLQIERDGVEQYF. The CDR3, as DNA: TGTGCCAGCAGCCTCCAAATAGAGAGAGACGGAGTCGAGCAGTACTTC.

The chain recombines TRBV7-9 with TRBJ2-2; no firm D call. Trimming stripped 8 bases from V and 0 bases from J, with 7 bases between. CDR3 length equals 13 residues. Germline V gene lookup returns CDR1 SEHNR and CDR2 FQNEAQ (reference sequence). DNA for the CDR3: TGTGCCAGCTACGGGTCGAACACCGGGGAGCTGTTTTTT. It yields the protein CASYGSNTGELFF.

The rearrangement uses TRBV2 and TRBJ2-5, with a possible D match to TRBD2 (6 bases). Germline-derived CDR1 and CDR2 are SNHLY and FYNNEI. The length of the CDR3 is 15 residues. V lost 6 bases to trimming and J lost 5 bases, with 19 bases between them. CDR3 sequence: CASRGDSEGGETQYF. CDR3 DNA: TGTGCCAGCAGGGGGGACTCTGAAGGCGGGGAGACCCAGTACTTC.

The rearrangement links TRBV2 to TRBJ1-6; TRBD1 aligns across 10 bases. The CDR3 has 14 residues. Germline values: CDR1 SNHLY, CDR2 FYNNEI. J gave up 10 bases and V 3 bases, and 3 bases lay outside the gene matches. CDR3 nucleotides: TGTGCCAGCAGTGACAGGGACAGGGGATCACCCCTCCACTTT. Amino acid sequence: CASSDRDRGSPLHF.

The rearrangement links TRBV19 to TRBJ2-3; 8 nucleotides match TRBD1. The junction had 6 bases not matched to a gene; V was cut back by 3 bases and J by 4 bases. The CDR3 length is 15 residues. Germline CDR1 is LNHDA and CDR2 is SQIVND (reference sequence). The CDR3 region is CASSMQGAKADTQYF. Here the CDR3 DNA reads TGTGCCAGTAGTATGCAGGGGGCGAAAGCAGATACGCAGTATTTT.

This clonotype appeared many times. The J gene is TRBJ2-1, the V gene TRBV11-2; 7 bases align to TRBD2. The CDR3 spans 15 residues. Germline lookup yields CDR1 SGHAT and CDR2 FQNNGV. J lost 9 bases, V lost 5 bases, and 13 bases had no gene match. The CDR3 coding sequence is TGTGCCAGCAGCCCAGATCGAGCGGGATTGAGTGAGCAGTTCTTC. It codes for CASSPDRAGLSEQFF.

V usage is TRBV6-4 and J usage is TRBJ2-7; 9 positions match TRBD2. The CDR3 totals 14 residues. Germline CDR1 MRHNA, CDR2 SNTAGT. Germline trimming cut 6 bases from V and 5 bases from J; bases unmatched to any gene: 8. DNA of the CDR3: TGTGCCAGCAGCCACTCGCGACTAGCGGACGAGCAGTACTTC. Amino acid sequence: CASSHSRLADEQYF.

A single count supports this clonotype. This chain links TRBV14 with TRBJ2-7, with 11 nucleotides matching TRBD1. Germline CDR1 is SGHDN and CDR2 is FVKESK. The CDR3 consists of 16 residues. The V gene end was trimmed by 3 bases and the J gene end by 5 bases; junction bases not matched to a gene: 9. The CDR3 sequence: CASSHRGTGGLDEQYF. In nucleotides, the CDR3 is TGTGCCAGCAGCCATAGAGGGACAGGGGGGTTGGACGAGCAGTACTTC. Using reference TRBV14 and TRBJ2-7 for the parts outside the CDR3, the full variable domain is EAGVTQFPSHSVIEKGQTVTLRCDPISGHDNLYWYRRVMGKEIKFLLHFVKESKQDESGMPNNRFLAERTGGTYSTLKVQPAELEDSGVYFCASSHRGTGGLDEQYFGPGTRLTVT.

The rearrangement uses TRBV4-2 and TRBJ1-2; D uncertain. From germline, CDR1 is LGHNA and CDR2 YNFKEQ. V dropped 3 bases and J dropped 5 bases, with 4 bases sitting between them. CDR3 length: 11 residues. The CDR3, as DNA: TGTGCCAGCAGCCAGACGTATGGCTACACCTTC. As protein: CASSQTYGYTF.

This clonotype appeared a few times. The gene calls are TRBV20-1 and TRBJ1-1, with D perhaps TRBD1 (5 bases). CDR1 and CDR2 (germline): DFQATT, SNEGSKA (reference sequence). The CDR3 consists of 13 residues. Deletions cut 8 bases from V and 2 bases from J, with 15 bases between. The CDR3 coding sequence is TGCAGTCGAACTCGTACAGGAAACACTGAAGCTTTCTTT. Protein sequence: CSRTRTGNTEAFF.

This clonotype has at least ten counts. The CDR3 reads CASSLALLNEQFF. The CDR3 DNA reads as TGTGCCAGCAGTTTGGCACTACTCAATGAGCAGTTCTTC. The chain joins TRBV12-3 or TRBV12-4 to TRBJ2-1; D is unclear. The CDR3 is 13 residues long. V shed 3 bases and J shed 6 bases, with 9 bases lying between them.

This clonotype was observed a few times. V gene TRBV4-1 combines with J gene TRBJ1-5; D ambiguous. V was cut by 1 base and J by 3 bases, with 7 bases left in between. The germline gives CDR1 MGHRA, CDR2 YSYEKL. The CDR3 is made up of 14 amino acids. The CDR3 DNA is TGCGCCAGCAGCCAAGCTAGCGTCAATCAGCCCCAGCATTTT. This translates into CASSQASVNQPQHF.

The V and J genes are TRBV30 and TRBJ2-1; D gene ambiguous. Per germline, CDR1 GTSNPN and CDR2 SVGIG (reference sequence). The CDR3 loop spans 12 amino acids. Trimming pared 3 bases from V and 7 bases from J, leaving 10 bases between. The CDR3 protein is CAWRGLGNEQFF. In DNA, the CDR3 is TGTGCCTGGAGAGGCCTGGGGAATGAGCAGTTCTTC.

A word on this clonotype: One end of the junction fails to match germline, which may point to a read error. The CDR3 protein is CAGSYSRGINQPQHF. The CDR3 region has the DNA TGTGCCGGCAGTTACTCTCGCGGAATCAATCAGCCCCAGCATTTT. V usage is TRBV6-2 or TRBV6-3 and J usage is TRBJ1-5; the D is unclear. Germline CDR1 MNHEY, CDR2 SVGEGT. The CDR3 has 15 residues.

CDR3 loop: CAISGQREFSGGEQFF. The CDR3 nucleotides are TGTGCCATCAGTGGCCAGCGGGAGTTTAGTGGGGGTGAGCAGTTCTTC. The chain couples TRBV10-3 to TRBJ2-1; 8 positions match TRBD2. There are 16 residues in the CDR3. CDR1 and CDR2 (germline): ENHRY, SYGVKD. J was trimmed by 9 bases and V by 4 bases; bases with no gene match: 14.

This clonotype was seen many times. The gene calls are TRBV28 and TRBJ1-2; 9 positions match TRBD1. V trimming: 2 bases; J trimming: 6 bases; junction bases outside the gene matches: 10. The CDR3 is 16 residues long. The germline CDR1 and CDR2 sequences are MDHEN and SYDVKM. The CDR3 loop is CASSLPDRGAFNGYTF. DNA of the CDR3: TGTGCCAGCAGTTTACCAGACAGGGGGGCGTTCAATGGCTACACCTTC.

There are a few counts of this clonotype. The chain has TRBV19 and TRBJ2-7, with D tentatively TRBD1 (6 bases). There are 15 residues in the CDR3. Germline V gene sequence: CDR1 LNHDA, CDR2 SQIVND (reference sequence). The V gene lost 5 bases and the J gene lost 3 bases, with 17 bases spanning the gap. The CDR3 protein is CASSLQGAAHYEQYF. CDR3 nucleotide sequence: TGTGCCAGTAGTTTACAGGGAGCTGCACACTACGAGCAGTACTTC.

This clonotype was counted only a few times. The chain joins TRBV5-5 to TRBJ1-1; D uncertain. The CDR3 contains 13 residues. V lost 0 bases and J 4 bases, leaving 7 bases between the germline ends. Germline lookup yields CDR1 SGHKS and CDR2 YYEKEE (reference sequence). Here the CDR3 DNA reads TGTGCCAGCAGCTTGGAGTGGAGCACTGAAGCTTTCTTT. Protein sequence: CASSLEWSTEAFF.

This sequence joins TRBV24-1 and TRBJ2-7; TRBD1 agrees at 9 bases. The CDR3 contains 14 residues. CDR1 and CDR2 from the germline V gene are KGHDR and SFDVKD. The junction had 3 bases not matched to a gene; V was cut back by 4 bases and J by 3 bases. Here the CDR3 DNA reads TGTGCCACCAGTGAACGGGACAGGGACTACGAGCAGTACTTC. The encoded protein is CATSERDRDYEQYF.

The rearrangement joins TRBV20-1 to TRBJ2-1; possibly TRBD2 for D (6 bases). The CDR3 length is 13 residues. Germline CDR1 and CDR2: DFQATT and SNEGSKA (reference sequence). Trimming cost V 3 bases and J 2 bases, with 8 bases left between them. Here the CDR3 reads CSASGRTYNEQFF. The CDR3 nucleotides read TGCAGTGCTAGCGGGAGAACCTACAATGAGCAGTTCTTC.

In its sample, this clonotype was seen a few times. The chain has TRBV19 and TRBJ2-3, with TRBD2 matching over 8 bases. The CDR3 sequence is 16 residues long. Per the germline V gene, CDR1 is LNHDA and CDR2 is SQIVND (reference sequence). Losses at the gene ends were 3 bases for V and 5 bases for J; bases not matched to a gene: 10. CDR3 nucleotide sequence: TGTGCCAGTAGTATCGGGTCCGGGAGGGCCAGAGATACGCAGTATTTT. This gives the protein CASSIGSGRARDTQYF.

Ten or more counts support this clonotype. The chain employs TRBV28 and TRBJ2-7; the D gene is possibly TRBD2 (5 bases). The CDR3 totals 15 residues. Per the germline V gene, CDR1 is MDHEN and CDR2 is SYDVKM. V was clipped by 4 bases and J by 0 bases, with 13 bases between them. The CDR3, as DNA: TGTGCCAGCAGTTCCCGGCTAGCTCCCTCCTACGAGCAGTACTTC. The encoded protein is CASSSRLAPSYEQYF.

The chain joins TRBV20-1 to TRBJ1-2, with 12 bases matching TRBD1. The germline gives CDR1 DFQATT, CDR2 SNEGSKA (reference sequence). V was clipped by 2 bases and J by 7 bases; unmatched bases: 14. The CDR3 sequence is 17 residues long. CDR3 sequence (DNA): TGCAGTGCTAGACGTCCCGGGACAGGGGGCGTAGGAGGTGGCTACACCTTC. Translated: CSARRPGTGGVGGGYTF.